The 28 T cell receptor beta chains below all came from one sample that was sequenced in a study of identical twins. One entry per CDR3 protein, called by TCRdb with MiXCR from the 5' RACE reads. The profile covers some 500,000 distinct CDR3 sequences, with around a tenth appearing a single time and under 3.5% taken by the ten largest. These data were also filed under a second study, of yellow fever vaccine responses in identical twins.

Sequences were obtained from PBMCs. Receptor source: a young woman in good health.

This clonotype has only a few counts. This chain joins TRBV11-2 and TRBJ2-1; a possible D gene is TRBD2 (6 bases). Germline values: CDR1 SGHAT, CDR2 FQNNGV. V was clipped by 5 bases and J by 10 bases, with 21 bases between them. CDR3 length equals 15 residues. The CDR3 here is CASSLSTGNGREQFF. CDR3 nucleotides: TGTGCCAGCAGCCTCTCCACAGGAAACGGGAGAGAGCAGTTCTTC.

Only a few counts were recorded for this clonotype. This chain joins TRBV29-1 and TRBJ2-7; a weak D match, TRBD2 (5 bases). The germline V and J ends were trimmed by 3 bases and 7 bases, with 13 bases remaining between them. CDR1 is SQVTM, CDR2 ANQGSEA, per germline. CDR3 size: 12 residues. The CDR3 DNA sequence: TGCAGCGTTGATACCGGGGAAAGGGAGCAGTACTTC. Amino acids: CSVDTGEREQYF.

This clonotype came up a few times. CDR3 amino acids: CASRTTGSYGYTF. In DNA, the CDR3 is TGTGCCAGCAGAACTACAGGGAGCTATGGCTACACCTTC. V is TRBV12-3 or TRBV12-4 and J is TRBJ1-2; weak D call: TRBD1 (6 bases). This CDR3 region has 13 residues. With 6 bases removed from V and 4 bases from J, the gap between germline ends came to 12 bases.

The sample holds many counts of this clonotype. CDR3 sequence: CASSQSWDRVTDTQYF. The CDR3 bases are TGCGCCAGCAGCCAATCGTGGGATCGCGTCACAGATACGCAGTATTTT. The gene calls are TRBV4-1 and TRBJ2-3; D is unclear. The V and J ends lost 2 bases and 2 bases respectively, with 14 bases between them. Germline assignment: CDR1 MGHRA and CDR2 YSYEKL. This CDR3 contains 16 residues.

The chain combines TRBV29-1 with TRBJ2-3; D is undetermined. V lost 8 bases, J lost 9 bases, and 12 bases lay in between. Germline lookup yields CDR1 SQVTM and CDR2 ANQGSEA. The length of the CDR3 is 10 residues. The DNA of the CDR3 is TGCAGCATTTATAAAGGCACGCAGTATTTT. This sequence encodes CSIYKGTQYF.

The chain links TRBV18 to TRBJ1-2; no clear D. Trimming took 2 bases from V and 4 from J, leaving 11 bases between them. Germline V gives CDR1 KGHSH, CDR2 LQKENI. This CDR3 contains 14 residues. The CDR3 bases are TGTGCCAGCTCACCAGGTCCCTCGAGCTATGGCTACACCTTC. Its protein is CASSPGPSSYGYTF.

This clonotype has a handful of counts. The genes are TRBV6-2 or TRBV6-3 and TRBJ2-7; tentatively, D is TRBD2 (5 bases). V gave up 6 bases and J gave up 7 bases, with 16 bases separating them. This CDR3 spans 13 amino acids. Germline V lookup: CDR1 MNHEY, CDR2 SVGEGT. The CDR3 bases are TGTGCCAGCAGGGACTGGGTCTCCGGGGAGCAGTACTTC. Encoded protein: CASRDWVSGEQYF.

CDR3 nucleotides: TGCGCCAGCAGCTTCGGTAGGGAGCAGTACTTC. Its protein is CASSFGREQYF. The chain carries TRBV5-1 and TRBJ2-7; unclear D gene. Germline V gene data show CDR1 as SGHRS and CDR2 as YFSETQ. V dropped 2 bases and J dropped 7 bases, with 7 bases sitting between them. This CDR3 has 11 amino acids. Full variable domain (missing parts from reference TRBV5-1 and TRBJ2-7): KAGVTQTPRYLIKTRGQQVTLSCSPISGHRSVSWYQQTPGQGLQFLFEYFSETQRNKGNFPGRFSGRQFSNSRSEMNVSTLELGDSALYLCASSFGREQYFGPGTRLTVT.

The table lists this clonotype with a few counts. The V and J genes are TRBV6-1 and TRBJ2-1; 8 bases agree with TRBD2. The CDR3 sequence is 17 residues long. Germline V gene data show CDR1 as MNHNS and CDR2 as SASEGT. Trimming removed 2 bases from V and 3 bases from J; junction bases left unmatched: 9. In DNA form, the CDR3 reads TGTGCCAGCAGTGAATTTGGCGGGAGGCGTGTCTACAATGAGCAGTTCTTC. Translated, it gives CASSEFGGRRVYNEQFF.

This clonotype showed up just a few times. The rearrangement joins TRBV7-9 to TRBJ2-7; D is perhaps TRBD1 (5 bases). From germline, CDR1 is SEHNR and CDR2 FQNEAQ (reference sequence). This CDR3 has 14 residues. V lost 5 bases and J 6 bases, leaving 17 bases between the germline ends. CDR3 sequence: CASSPTPWGPEQYF. The CDR3 nucleotides read TGTGCCAGCAGCCCTACCCCGTGGGGCCCCGAGCAGTACTTC.

The V gene is TRBV30, the J gene TRBJ2-1; no reliable D call. The ends were cut back, 3 bases at V and 2 bases at J, with 2 bases in the middle. The germline V gene has CDR1 GTSNPN and CDR2 SVGIG (reference sequence). CDR3 length: 11 residues. CDR3 region: CAWRTYNEQFF. The CDR3 region has the DNA TGTGCCTGGAGGACCTACAATGAGCAGTTCTTC.

This clonotype was seen more than once but under ten times. The chain combines TRBV20-1 with TRBJ1-6, with 9 bases that match TRBD1. This CDR3 comprises 15 residues. The germline CDR1 and CDR2 sequences are DFQATT and SNEGSKA (reference sequence). V was clipped by 6 bases and J by 5 bases; unmatched bases: 8. DNA for the CDR3: TGCAGTGCGGCTCGGACAGGGGAAAATAATTCACCCCTCCACTTT. Encoded protein: CSAARTGENNSPLHF.

This clonotype has a count of ten or more. This sequence joins TRBV7-9 and TRBJ2-2, with D possibly called TRBD1 or TRBD2 (5 bases each). Trimming left V 4 bases short and J 3 bases short, with 12 bases between. The germline CDR1 and CDR2 sequences are SEHNR and FQNEAQ (reference sequence). The CDR3 consists of 15 residues. The DNA of the CDR3 is TGTGCCAGCAGCTCCCGGGGCTATGACACCGGGGAGCTGTTTTTT. Translated: CASSSRGYDTGELFF.

This sequence joins TRBV6-1 and TRBJ1-5; the match to TRBD1 covers 7 bases. J was trimmed by 6 bases and V by 4 bases; bases with no gene match: 6. CDR1 is MNHNS and CDR2 is SASEGT in the germline V gene. The CDR3 loop spans 14 amino acids. The CDR3 DNA sequence: TGTGCCAGCAGTGGGGGCAGGGGGGCTCAGCCCCAGCATTTT. Its protein is CASSGGRGAQPQHF.

This clonotype was counted only a few times. V gene TRBV24-1 combines with J gene TRBJ2-1; TRBD1 agrees at 9 bases. J lost 5 bases, V lost 4 bases, and 8 bases had no gene match. Germline V gives CDR1 KGHDR, CDR2 SFDVKD. The CDR3 is 16 residues long. CDR3 loop: CATSDETGGRNNEQFF. The CDR3 DNA reads as TGTGCCACCAGTGACGAGACAGGGGGTAGAAACAATGAGCAGTTCTTC.

The chain couples TRBV29-1 to TRBJ2-1, with D perhaps assigned TRBD1 or TRBD2 (5 bases each). In germline, CDR1 is SQVTM, CDR2 ANQGSEA. CDR3 length: 13 residues. The germline V and J ends were trimmed by 1 base and 3 bases, with 7 bases remaining between them. CDR3 in amino acids: CSVEVGDYNEQFF. The DNA of the CDR3 is TGCAGCGTTGAAGTGGGGGACTACAATGAGCAGTTCTTC.

Ten or more counts support this clonotype. The chain links TRBV14 to TRBJ2-7; D remains ambiguous. The CDR3 is made up of 13 amino acids. V lost 3 bases and J 2 bases, leaving 8 bases between the germline ends. Germline V gene data show CDR1 as SGHDN and CDR2 as FVKESK. The CDR3 protein is CASSQIRPYEQYF. The CDR3 nucleotides are TGTGCCAGCAGCCAGATACGTCCCTACGAGCAGTACTTC.

This clonotype was detected ten times or more. The V call is TRBV5-1, the J call TRBJ1-2, with D possibly matching TRBD1 (6 bases). The CDR3 length is 14 residues. CDR1 is SGHRS, CDR2 YFSETQ, per germline. The germline V and J ends were trimmed by 1 base and 2 bases, with 9 bases remaining between them. The CDR3 nucleotides are TGCGCCAGCAGCTTGAGGACAGCGAACTATGGCTACACCTTC. Translation: CASSLRTANYGYTF.

V gene TRBV7-9 combines with J gene TRBJ2-5; 8 nucleotides agree with TRBD1. Germline V lookup: CDR1 SEHNR, CDR2 FQNEAQ (reference sequence). The CDR3 runs 15 residues. V lost 4 bases to trimming and J lost 2 bases; unmatched junction nucleotides: 6. Here the CDR3 reads CASSSWTGPQETQYF. DNA for the CDR3: TGTGCCAGCAGCTCCTGGACAGGGCCTCAAGAGACCCAGTACTTC.

This clonotype was observed a handful of times. The rearrangement links TRBV20-1 to TRBJ2-1; D is uncertain. With 0 bases removed from V and 5 bases from J, the gap between germline ends came to 8 bases. The CDR3 sequence is 13 residues long. The germline gives CDR1 DFQATT, CDR2 SNEGSKA (reference sequence). CDR3: CSARDLANNEQFF. CDR3 DNA sequence: TGCAGTGCTAGAGATCTCGCTAACAATGAGCAGTTCTTC.

The rearrangement uses TRBV4-3 and TRBJ2-7; a weak D match, TRBD2 (6 bases). Germline V CDR1 and CDR2: LGHNA, YSLEER. The CDR3 has 15 amino acids. Trimming removed 0 bases at V and 3 bases at J, with 12 bases between. The CDR3 DNA follows: TGCGCCAGCAGCCAAGATATATACGGGGGCTACGAGCAGTACTTC. Translated, it gives CASSQDIYGGYEQYF.

The V gene is TRBV27, the J gene TRBJ2-7; the match to TRBD1 covers 7 bases. Germline CDR1 MNHEY, CDR2 SMNVEV (reference sequence). The CDR3 sequence is 15 residues long. V shed 5 bases, J shed 2 bases, and the junction held 9 bases outside the gene matches. CDR3 in DNA: TGTGCCAGCAGTATCCAGTCGACAGGGCCCTACGAGCAGTACTTC. This gives the protein CASSIQSTGPYEQYF.

This clonotype showed up many times. The CDR3 bases are TGCGCCAGCAGCTTGGAGCCCGATCTCTACGAGCAGTACTTC. As protein: CASSLEPDLYEQYF. The chain combines TRBV5-1 with TRBJ2-7, with no clear D. The germline gives CDR1 SGHRS, CDR2 YFSETQ. The V and J ends lost 0 bases and 3 bases respectively, with 10 bases between them. The CDR3 extends over 14 amino acids.

The chain couples TRBV7-8 to TRBJ2-1; 11 nucleotides match TRBD2. The CDR3 is 18 amino acids. Losses at the gene ends were 1 base for V and 7 bases for J; bases not matched to a gene: 12. Germline V gives CDR1 SGHVS, CDR2 FQNEAQ. The CDR3 loop reads CASSLGPHSGGASNEQFF. The CDR3 DNA reads as TGTGCCAGCAGCTTAGGGCCCCATAGCGGGGGGGCTTCGAATGAGCAGTTCTTC.

CDR3 coding DNA: TGCAGTGTTAGGGGCCAGGGCGTACTTCAAGAGACCCAGTACTTC. As protein: CSVRGQGVLQETQYF. The rearrangement uses TRBV20-1 and TRBJ2-5; perhaps TRBD1 as D (5 bases). The V gene lost 7 bases and the J gene lost 2 bases, with 20 bases spanning the gap. The germline V gene encodes CDR1 DFQATT and CDR2 SNEGSKA (reference sequence). This CDR3 is 15 amino acids long.

This clonotype has just a few counts. The chain carries TRBV28 and TRBJ2-5, with 7 positions matching TRBD1. This CDR3 has 13 amino acids. Germline CDR1 MDHEN, CDR2 SYDVKM. V lost 6 bases to trimming and J lost 3 bases; unmatched junction nucleotides: 4. CDR3 amino acids: CASRAGTEETQYF. DNA for the CDR3: TGTGCCAGCAGGGCCGGGACAGAAGAGACCCAGTACTTC.

This clonotype was observed a handful of times. The rearrangement joins TRBV18 to TRBJ2-1, with 7 bases that match TRBD2. The germline gives CDR1 KGHSH, CDR2 LQKENI. V was clipped by 0 bases and J by 4 bases; unmatched bases: 6. The CDR3 extends over 16 amino acids. CDR3 in DNA: TGTGCCAGCTCACCACCGGCGGGAGCGGGGTACAATGAGCAGTTCTTC. Residues: CASSPPAGAGYNEQFF.

This clonotype appeared many times. The gene calls are TRBV12-3 or TRBV12-4 and TRBJ1-4; D may be TRBD1 (5 bases). The CDR3 spans 14 residues. V was shortened by 2 bases and J by 6 bases, with 10 bases between the two germline ends. Written as DNA, the CDR3 is TGTGCCAGCAGTTTATATGGGACGGATGAAAAACTGTTTTTT. It translates to CASSLYGTDEKLFF.